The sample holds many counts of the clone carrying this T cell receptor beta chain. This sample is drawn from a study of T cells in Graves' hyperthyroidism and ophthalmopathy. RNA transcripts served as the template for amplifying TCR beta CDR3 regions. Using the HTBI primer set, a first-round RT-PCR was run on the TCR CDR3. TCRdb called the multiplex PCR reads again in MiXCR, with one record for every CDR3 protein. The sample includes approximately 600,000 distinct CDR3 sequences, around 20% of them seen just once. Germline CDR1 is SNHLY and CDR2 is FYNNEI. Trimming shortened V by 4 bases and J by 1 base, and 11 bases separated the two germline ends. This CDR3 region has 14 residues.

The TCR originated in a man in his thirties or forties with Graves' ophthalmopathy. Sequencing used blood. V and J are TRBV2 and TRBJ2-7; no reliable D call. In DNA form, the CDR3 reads TGTGCCAGCAGTGTGAGGCAGATTTCCTACGAGCAGTACTTC. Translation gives CASSVRQISYEQYF.